This T cell receptor beta chain was retrieved from a study of T cells in Graves' hyperthyroidism and ophthalmopathy. In the study overall: Peripheral blood was taken when the disease was first diagnosed, before any treatment began. Regarding the study as a whole: Ophthalmopathy was predicted by the model a median of about six months ahead of onset.

Amplification yielded TCR beta CDR3 regions, with RNA transcripts as the source. The TCR CDR3 first-round RT-PCR relied on the HTBI primer set. A single record per CDR3 protein comes from TCRdb applying MiXCR to the multiplex PCR reads. The data hold hundreds of thousands of distinct CDR3 sequences, with nearly 20% observed a single time. V was pared by 3 bases and J by 8 bases, with 13 bases between. The length of the CDR3 is 13 residues. The germline V gene has CDR1 DFQATT and CDR2 SNEGSKA (reference sequence). Concerning this clonotype itself: What it binds is not known.

Material for sequencing was blood. The chain links TRBV20-1 to TRBJ1-4; perhaps TRBD1 as D (5 bases). This receptor was obtained from a man in his forties with Graves' ophthalmopathy. CDR3 region: CSASSRAGEKLFF. In DNA form, the CDR3 reads TGCAGTGCTAGTAGCAGGGCGGGGGAAAAACTGTTTTTT.